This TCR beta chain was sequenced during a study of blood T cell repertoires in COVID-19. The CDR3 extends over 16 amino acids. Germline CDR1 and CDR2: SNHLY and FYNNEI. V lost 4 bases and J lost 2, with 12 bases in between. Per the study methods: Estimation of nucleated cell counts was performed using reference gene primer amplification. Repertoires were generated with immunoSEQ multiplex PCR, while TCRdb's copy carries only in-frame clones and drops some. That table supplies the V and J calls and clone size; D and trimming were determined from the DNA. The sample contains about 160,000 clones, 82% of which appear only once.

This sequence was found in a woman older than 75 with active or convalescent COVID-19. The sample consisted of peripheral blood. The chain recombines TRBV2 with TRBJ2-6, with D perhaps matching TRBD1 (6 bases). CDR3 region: CASSGRQAAGANVLTF. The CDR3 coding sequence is TGTGCCAGCAGTGGGCGACAGGCTGCTGGGGCCAACGTCCTGACTTTC. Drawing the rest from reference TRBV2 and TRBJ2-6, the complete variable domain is EPEVTQTPSHQVTQMGQEVILRCVPISNHLYFYWYRQILGQKVEFLVSFYNNEISEKSEIFDDQFSVERPDGSNFTLKIRSTKLEDSAMYFCASSGRQAAGANVLTFGAGSRLTVL.